Sequencing of this TCR beta chain was carried out in a study of T cell responses to AZD1222 COVID-19 vaccine. Study-wide results and caveats: Targeting of unmutated variant regions was reportedly seen in nearly half of spike-specific TCRs.

Germline-derived CDR1 and CDR2 are KGHSH and LQKENI. This CDR3 is 16 amino acids long. V gave up 0 bases and J gave up 4 bases, with 15 bases separating them. Sequenced by immunoSEQ multiplex PCR; TCRdb stores in-frame clones only, minus some. Of 130,000 or so clones detected, 70% to 90% appear once; the ten largest clones hold about a fifth. Concerning this clone itself: Its antigen is not known.

The source was peripheral blood, collected on day 0 of AZD1222 vaccination. The V and J genes are TRBV18 and TRBJ1-1; no definite D call. This TCR came from an adult in good health. CDR3 nucleotide sequence: TGTGCCAGCTCACCACCATCGCCGGGTGTGGCCACTGAAGCTTTCTTT. It codes for CASSPPSPGVATEAFF.